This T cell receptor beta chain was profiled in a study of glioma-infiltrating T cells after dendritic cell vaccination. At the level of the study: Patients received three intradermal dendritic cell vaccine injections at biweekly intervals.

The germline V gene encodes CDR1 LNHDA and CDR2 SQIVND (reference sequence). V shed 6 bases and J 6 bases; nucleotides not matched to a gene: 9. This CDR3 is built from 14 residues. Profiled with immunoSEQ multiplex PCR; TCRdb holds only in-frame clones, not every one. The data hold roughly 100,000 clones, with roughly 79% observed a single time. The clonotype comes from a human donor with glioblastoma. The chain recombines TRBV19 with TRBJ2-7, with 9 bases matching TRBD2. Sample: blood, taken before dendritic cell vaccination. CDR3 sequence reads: CASSRGTSLSEQYF. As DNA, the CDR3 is TGTGCCAGTAGCCGCGGGACTAGCCTCTCCGAGCAGTACTTC.